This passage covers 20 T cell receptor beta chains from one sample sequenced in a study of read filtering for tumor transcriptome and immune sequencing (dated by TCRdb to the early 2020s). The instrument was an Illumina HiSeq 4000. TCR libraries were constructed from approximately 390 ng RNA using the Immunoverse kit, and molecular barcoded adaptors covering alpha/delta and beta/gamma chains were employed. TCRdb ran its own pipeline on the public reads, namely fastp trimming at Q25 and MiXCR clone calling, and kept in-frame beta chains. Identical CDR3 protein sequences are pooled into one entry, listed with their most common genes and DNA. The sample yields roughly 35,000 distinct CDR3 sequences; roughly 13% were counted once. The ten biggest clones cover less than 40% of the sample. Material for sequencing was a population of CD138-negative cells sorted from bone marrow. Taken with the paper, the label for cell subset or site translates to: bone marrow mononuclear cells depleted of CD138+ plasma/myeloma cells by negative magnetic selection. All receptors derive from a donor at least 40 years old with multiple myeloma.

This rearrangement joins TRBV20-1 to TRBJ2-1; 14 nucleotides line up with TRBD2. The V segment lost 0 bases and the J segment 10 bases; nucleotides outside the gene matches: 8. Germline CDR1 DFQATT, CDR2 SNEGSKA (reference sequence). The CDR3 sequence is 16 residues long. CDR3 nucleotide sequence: TGCAGTGCTAGAGAGGGACTAGCGGGAGAAGTCAAAGAGCAGTTCTTC. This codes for CSAREGLAGEVKEQFF.

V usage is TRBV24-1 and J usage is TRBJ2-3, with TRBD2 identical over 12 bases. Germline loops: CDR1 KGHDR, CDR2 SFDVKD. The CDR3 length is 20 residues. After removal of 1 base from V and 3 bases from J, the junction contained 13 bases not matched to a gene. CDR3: CATSDLASGRAKVRTDTQYF. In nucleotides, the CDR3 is TGTGCCACCAGTGATTTAGCTAGCGGGAGGGCCAAAGTAAGGACAGATACGCAGTATTTT.

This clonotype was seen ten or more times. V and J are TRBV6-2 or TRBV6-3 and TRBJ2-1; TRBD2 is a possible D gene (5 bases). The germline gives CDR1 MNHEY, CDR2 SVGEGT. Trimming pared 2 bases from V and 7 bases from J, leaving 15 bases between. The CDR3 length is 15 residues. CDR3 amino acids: CASSYPGLRRNEQFF. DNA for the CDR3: TGTGCCAGCAGTTACCCGGGATTAAGGCGGAATGAGCAGTTCTTC.

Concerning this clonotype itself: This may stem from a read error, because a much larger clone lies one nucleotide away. The chain's CDR3 is CASSRREGAYNEQFF. The DNA of the CDR3 is TGTGCCAGCAGTCGGAGGGAGGGCGCCTACAATGAGCAGTTCTTC. This chain connects TRBV27 to TRBJ2-1; 7 bases are shared with TRBD2. The CDR3 sequence is 15 residues long. Germline assignment: CDR1 MNHEY and CDR2 SMNVEV (reference sequence). With V trimmed by 5 bases and J by 2 bases, 6 bases remained unmatched.

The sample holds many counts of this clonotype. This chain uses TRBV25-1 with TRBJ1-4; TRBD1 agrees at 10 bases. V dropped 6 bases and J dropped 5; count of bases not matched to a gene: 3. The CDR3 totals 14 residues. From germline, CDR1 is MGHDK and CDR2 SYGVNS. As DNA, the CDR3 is TGTGCCAGCAGGGGGACAGGGGTAAATGAAAAACTGTTTTTT. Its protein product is CASRGTGVNEKLFF.

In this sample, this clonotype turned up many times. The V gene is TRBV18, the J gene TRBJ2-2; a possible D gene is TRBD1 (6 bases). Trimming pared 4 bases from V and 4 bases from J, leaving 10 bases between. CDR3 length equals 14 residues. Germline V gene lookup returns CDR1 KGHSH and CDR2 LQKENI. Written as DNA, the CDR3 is TGTGCCAGCTCACGCCAGGGGATCACCGGGGAGCTGTTTTTT. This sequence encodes CASSRQGITGELFF.

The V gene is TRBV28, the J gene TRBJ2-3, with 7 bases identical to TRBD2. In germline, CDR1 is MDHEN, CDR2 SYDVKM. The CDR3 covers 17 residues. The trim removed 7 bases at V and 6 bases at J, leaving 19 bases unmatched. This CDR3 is CASKGPGGLSTRDTQYF. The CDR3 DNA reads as TGTGCCAGCAAGGGGCCGGGGGGACTAAGCACTCGCGATACGCAGTATTTT. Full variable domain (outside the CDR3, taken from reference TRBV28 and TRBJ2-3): DVKVTQSSRYLVKRTGEKVFLECVQDMDHENMFWYRQDPGLGLRLIYFSYDVKMKEKGDIPEGYSVSREKKERFSLILESASTNQTSMYLCASKGPGGLSTRDTQYFGPGTRLTVL.

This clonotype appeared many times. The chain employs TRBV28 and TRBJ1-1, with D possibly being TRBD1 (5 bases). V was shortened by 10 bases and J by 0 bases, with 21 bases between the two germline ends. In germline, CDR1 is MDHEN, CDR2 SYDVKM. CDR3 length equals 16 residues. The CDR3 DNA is TGTGCCACCTTAAACTCGGGGGTCGGGGTGAACACTGAAGCTTTCTTT. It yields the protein CATLNSGVGVNTEAFF.

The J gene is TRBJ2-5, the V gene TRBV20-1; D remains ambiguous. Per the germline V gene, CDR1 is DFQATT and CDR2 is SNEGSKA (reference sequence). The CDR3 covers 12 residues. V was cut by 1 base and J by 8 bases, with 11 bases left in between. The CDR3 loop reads CSARVGERTQYF. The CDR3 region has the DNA TGCAGTGCTAGAGTAGGCGAGAGAACCCAGTACTTC.

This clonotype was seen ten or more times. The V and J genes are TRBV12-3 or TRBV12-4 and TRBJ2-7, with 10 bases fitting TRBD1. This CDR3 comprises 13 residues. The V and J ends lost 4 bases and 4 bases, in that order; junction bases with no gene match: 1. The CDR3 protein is CASSSGQGYEQYF. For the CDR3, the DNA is TGTGCCAGCAGTTCGGGACAGGGGTACGAGCAGTACTTC.

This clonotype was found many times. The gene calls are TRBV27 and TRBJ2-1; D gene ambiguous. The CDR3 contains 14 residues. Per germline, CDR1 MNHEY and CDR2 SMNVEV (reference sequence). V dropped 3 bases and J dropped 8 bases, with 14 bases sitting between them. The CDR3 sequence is CASSFLPLRDEQFF. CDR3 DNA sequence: TGTGCCAGCAGTTTCCTTCCCCTCCGGGATGAGCAGTTCTTC.

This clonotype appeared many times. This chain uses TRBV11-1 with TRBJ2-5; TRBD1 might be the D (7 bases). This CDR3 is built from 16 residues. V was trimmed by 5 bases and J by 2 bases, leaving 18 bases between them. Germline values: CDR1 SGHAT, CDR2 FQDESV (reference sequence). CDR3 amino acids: CASSPQEGADQETQYF. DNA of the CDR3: TGTGCCAGCAGCCCCCAGGAGGGGGCGGATCAAGAGACCCAGTACTTC.

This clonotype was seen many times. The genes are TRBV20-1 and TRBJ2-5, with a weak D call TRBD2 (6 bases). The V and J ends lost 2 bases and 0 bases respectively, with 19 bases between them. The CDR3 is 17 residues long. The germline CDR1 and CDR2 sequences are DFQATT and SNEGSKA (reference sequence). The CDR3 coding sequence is TGCAGTGCTAGACTAGCGATACCAGCCGGGGACCAAGAGACCCAGTACTTC. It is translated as CSARLAIPAGDQETQYF.

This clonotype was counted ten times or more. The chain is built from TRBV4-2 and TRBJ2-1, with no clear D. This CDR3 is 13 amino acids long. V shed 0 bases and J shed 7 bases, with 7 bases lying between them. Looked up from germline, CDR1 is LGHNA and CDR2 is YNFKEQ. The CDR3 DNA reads TGTGCCAGCAGCCAAGATGTACGGAATGAGCAGTTCTTC. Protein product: CASSQDVRNEQFF.

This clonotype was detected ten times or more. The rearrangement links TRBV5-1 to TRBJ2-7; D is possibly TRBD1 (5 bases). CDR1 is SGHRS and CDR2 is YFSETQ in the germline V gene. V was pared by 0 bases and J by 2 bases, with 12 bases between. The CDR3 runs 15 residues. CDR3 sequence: CASSLGGAETYEQYF. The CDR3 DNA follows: TGCGCCAGCAGCTTGGGGGGCGCGGAGACCTACGAGCAGTACTTC.

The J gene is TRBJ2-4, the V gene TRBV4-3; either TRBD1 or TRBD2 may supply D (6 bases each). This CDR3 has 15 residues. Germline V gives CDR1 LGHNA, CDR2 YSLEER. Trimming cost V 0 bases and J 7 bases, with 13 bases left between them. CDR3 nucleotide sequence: TGCGCCAGCAGCCAAGATGAGGGGGGTCTGAACATTCAGTACTTC. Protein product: CASSQDEGGLNIQYF.

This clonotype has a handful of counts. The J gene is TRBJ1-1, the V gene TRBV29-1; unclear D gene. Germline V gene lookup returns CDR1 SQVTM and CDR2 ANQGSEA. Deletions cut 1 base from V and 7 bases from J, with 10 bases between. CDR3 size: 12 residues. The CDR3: CSVEVLGSEAFF. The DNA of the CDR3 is TGCAGCGTTGAAGTTCTGGGGAGTGAAGCTTTCTTT.

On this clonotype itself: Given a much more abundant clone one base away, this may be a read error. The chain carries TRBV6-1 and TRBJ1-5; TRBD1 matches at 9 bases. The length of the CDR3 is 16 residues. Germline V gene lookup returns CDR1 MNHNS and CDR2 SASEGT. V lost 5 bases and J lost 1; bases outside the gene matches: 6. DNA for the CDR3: TGTGCCAGCAGTACTTTCGGGACAGGGAGCAATCAGCCCCAGCATTTT. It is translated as CASSTFGTGSNQPQHF.

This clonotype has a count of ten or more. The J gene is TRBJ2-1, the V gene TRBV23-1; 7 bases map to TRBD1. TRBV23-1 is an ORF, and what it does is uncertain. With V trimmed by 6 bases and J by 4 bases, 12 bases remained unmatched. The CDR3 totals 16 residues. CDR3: CASRVYRGSLYNEQFF. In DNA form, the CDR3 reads TGCGCCAGCAGAGTGTACAGGGGAAGTTTGTACAATGAGCAGTTCTTC.

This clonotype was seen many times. The DNA for the CDR3 is TGTGCCAGCACGACTAGCGGGAGCAACAATGAGCAGTTCTTC. Translated: CASTTSGSNNEQFF. This rearrangement joins TRBV12-3 or TRBV12-4 to TRBJ2-1; 12 nucleotides match TRBD2. The CDR3 has 14 amino acids. With 7 bases clipped from V and 5 bases from J, the junction kept 3 bases outside the gene matches.